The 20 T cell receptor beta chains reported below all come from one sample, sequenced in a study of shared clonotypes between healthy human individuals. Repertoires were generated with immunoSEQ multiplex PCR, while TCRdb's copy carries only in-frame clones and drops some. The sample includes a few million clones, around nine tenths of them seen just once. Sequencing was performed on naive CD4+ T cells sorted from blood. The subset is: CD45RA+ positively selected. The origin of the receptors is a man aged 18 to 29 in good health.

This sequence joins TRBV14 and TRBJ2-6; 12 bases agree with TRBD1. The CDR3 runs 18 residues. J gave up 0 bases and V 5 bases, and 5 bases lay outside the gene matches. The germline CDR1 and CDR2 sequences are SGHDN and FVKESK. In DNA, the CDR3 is TGTGCCAGCAGCTCCTGGGACAGGGGGCCCTCTGGGGCCAACGTCCTGACTTTC. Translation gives CASSSWDRGPSGANVLTF.

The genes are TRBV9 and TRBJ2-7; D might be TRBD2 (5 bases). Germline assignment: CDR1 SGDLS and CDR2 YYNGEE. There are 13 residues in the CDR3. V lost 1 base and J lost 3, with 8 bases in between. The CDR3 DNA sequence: TGTGCCAGCAGCGTATTGGGAGACTACGAGCAGTACTTC. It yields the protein CASSVLGDYEQYF.

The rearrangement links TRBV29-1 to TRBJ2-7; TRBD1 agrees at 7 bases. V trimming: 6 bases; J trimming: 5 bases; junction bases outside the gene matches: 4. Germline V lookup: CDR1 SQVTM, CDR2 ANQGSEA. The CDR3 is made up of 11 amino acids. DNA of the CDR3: TGCAGCGTATCACAGGGGAACGAGCAGTACTTC. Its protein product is CSVSQGNEQYF.

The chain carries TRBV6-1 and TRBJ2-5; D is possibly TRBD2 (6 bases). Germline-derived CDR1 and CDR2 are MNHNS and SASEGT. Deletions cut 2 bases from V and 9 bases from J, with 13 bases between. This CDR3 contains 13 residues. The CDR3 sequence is CASSEPLPGAQYF. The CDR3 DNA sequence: TGTGCCAGCAGTGAACCCCTCCCGGGGGCCCAGTACTTC.

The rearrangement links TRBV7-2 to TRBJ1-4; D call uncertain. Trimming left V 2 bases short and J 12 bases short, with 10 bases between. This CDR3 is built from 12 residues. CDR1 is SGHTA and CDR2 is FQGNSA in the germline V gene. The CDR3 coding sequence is TGTGCCAGCAGCTTATTACAAAGAGAACTGTTTTTT. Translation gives CASSLLQRELFF.

This CDR3 reads CSVRAYPEAFF. The CDR3 nucleotides are TGCAGCGTGCGGGCCTACCCTGAAGCTTTCTTT. The V and J genes are TRBV29-1 and TRBJ1-1, with D unclear. The CDR3 has 11 residues. Per the germline V gene, CDR1 is SQVTM and CDR2 is ANQGSEA. V lost 6 bases to trimming and J lost 6 bases, with 11 bases between them.

The CDR3 DNA follows: TGTGCCAGCAGTGGCACTGTCTCCTATGGCTACACCTTC. It codes for CASSGTVSYGYTF. The V call is TRBV6-1, the J call TRBJ1-2, with no clear D. V lost 4 bases and J lost 4, with 10 bases in between. Looked up from germline, CDR1 is MNHNS and CDR2 is SASEGT. This CDR3 region has 13 residues.

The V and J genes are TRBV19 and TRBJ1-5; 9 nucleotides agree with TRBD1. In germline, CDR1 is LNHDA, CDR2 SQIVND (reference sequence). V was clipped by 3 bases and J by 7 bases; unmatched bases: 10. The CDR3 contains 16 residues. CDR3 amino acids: CASSIGGGQGRQPQHF. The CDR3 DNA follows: TGTGCCAGTAGTATCGGGGGTGGACAGGGGAGACAGCCCCAGCATTTT.

CDR3 amino acids: CASSLELPQETQYF. DNA for the CDR3: TGTGCCAGCAGCTTAGAACTGCCGCAAGAGACCCAGTACTTC. V gene TRBV7-2 combines with J gene TRBJ2-5; unclear D gene. The V and J ends lost 1 base and 2 bases respectively, with 8 bases between them. CDR3 length: 14 amino acids. From germline, CDR1 is SGHTA and CDR2 FQGNSA.

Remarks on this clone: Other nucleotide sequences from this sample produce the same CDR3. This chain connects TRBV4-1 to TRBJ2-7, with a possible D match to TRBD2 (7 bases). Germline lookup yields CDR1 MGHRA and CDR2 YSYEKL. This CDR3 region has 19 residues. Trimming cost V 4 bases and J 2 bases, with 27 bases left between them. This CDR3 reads CASSRLPGGGGAEAYEQYF. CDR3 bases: TGCGCCAGCAGCCGGCTTCCCGGGGGAGGGGGAGCGGAGGCCTACGAGCAGTACTTC.

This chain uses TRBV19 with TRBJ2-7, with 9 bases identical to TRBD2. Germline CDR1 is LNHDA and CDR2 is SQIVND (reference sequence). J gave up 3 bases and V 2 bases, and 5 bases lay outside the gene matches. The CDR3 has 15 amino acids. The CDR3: CASSIRGLANYEQYF. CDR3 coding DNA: TGTGCCAGTAGTATAAGGGGACTAGCTAACTACGAGCAGTACTTC.

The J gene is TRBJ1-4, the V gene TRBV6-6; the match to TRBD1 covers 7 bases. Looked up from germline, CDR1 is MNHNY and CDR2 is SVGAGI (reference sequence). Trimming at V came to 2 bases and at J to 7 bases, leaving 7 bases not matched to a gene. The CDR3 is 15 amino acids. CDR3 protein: CASSYQTGLVEKLFF. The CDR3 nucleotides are TGTGCCAGCAGTTACCAGACAGGGTTGGTTGAAAAACTGTTTTTT.

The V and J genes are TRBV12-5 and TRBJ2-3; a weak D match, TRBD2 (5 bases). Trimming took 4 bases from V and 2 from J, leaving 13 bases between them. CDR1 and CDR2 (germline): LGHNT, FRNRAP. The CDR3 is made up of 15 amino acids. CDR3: CASGSSGLLTDTQYF. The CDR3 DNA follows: TGTGCTAGTGGTTCCAGCGGTTTACTCACAGATACGCAGTATTTT.

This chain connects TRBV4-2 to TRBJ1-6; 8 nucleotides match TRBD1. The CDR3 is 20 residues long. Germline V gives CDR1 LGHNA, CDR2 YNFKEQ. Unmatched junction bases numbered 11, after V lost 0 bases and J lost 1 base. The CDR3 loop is CASSQEVGQGGRSYNSPLHF. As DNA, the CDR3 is TGTGCCAGCAGCCAAGAGGTTGGACAGGGAGGAAGGTCCTATAATTCACCCCTCCACTTT.

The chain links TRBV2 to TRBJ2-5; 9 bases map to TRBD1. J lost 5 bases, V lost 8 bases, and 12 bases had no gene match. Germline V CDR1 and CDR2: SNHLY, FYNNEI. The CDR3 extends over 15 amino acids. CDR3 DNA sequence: TGTGCCAGCGTAGCTGAACAGGGGGCCGGGGAGACCCAGTACTTC. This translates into CASVAEQGAGETQYF.

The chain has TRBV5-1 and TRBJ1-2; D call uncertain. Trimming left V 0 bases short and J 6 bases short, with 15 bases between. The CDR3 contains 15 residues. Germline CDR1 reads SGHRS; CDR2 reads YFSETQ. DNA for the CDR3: TGCGCCAGCAGCTTGGCCCCCGGGGTGCCGGATGGCTACACCTTC. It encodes CASSLAPGVPDGYTF. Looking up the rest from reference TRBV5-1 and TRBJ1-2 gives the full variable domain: KAGVTQTPRYLIKTRGQQVTLSCSPISGHRSVSWYQQTPGQGLQFLFEYFSETQRNKGNFPGRFSGRQFSNSRSEMNVSTLELGDSALYLCASSLAPGVPDGYTFGSGTRLTVV.

CDR3 sequence: CASSPTESSYNSPLHF. CDR3 bases: TGTGCCAGCTCACCAACGGAAAGCTCCTATAATTCACCCCTCCACTTT. This chain connects TRBV18 to TRBJ1-6; D call uncertain. This CDR3 comprises 16 residues. Trimming took 2 bases from V and 0 from J, leaving 8 bases between them. Germline CDR1 KGHSH, CDR2 LQKENI.

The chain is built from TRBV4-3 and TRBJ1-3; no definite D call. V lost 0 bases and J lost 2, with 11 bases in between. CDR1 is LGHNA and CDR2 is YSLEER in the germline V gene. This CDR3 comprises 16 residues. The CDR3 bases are TGCGCCAGCAGCCAAGATGGGGTTGGGACTGGAAACACCATATATTTT. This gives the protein CASSQDGVGTGNTIYF.

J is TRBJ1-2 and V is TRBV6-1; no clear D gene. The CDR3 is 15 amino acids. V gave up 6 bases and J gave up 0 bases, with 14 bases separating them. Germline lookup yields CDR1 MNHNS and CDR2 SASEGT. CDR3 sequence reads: CASRYRELSNYGYTF. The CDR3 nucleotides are TGTGCCAGCAGATACCGGGAGCTCTCTAACTATGGCTACACCTTC.

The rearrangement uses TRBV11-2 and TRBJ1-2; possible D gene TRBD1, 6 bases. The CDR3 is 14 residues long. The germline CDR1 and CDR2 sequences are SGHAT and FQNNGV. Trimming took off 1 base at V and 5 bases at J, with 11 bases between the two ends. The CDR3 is CASSLARGVYGYTF. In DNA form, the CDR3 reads TGTGCCAGCAGCTTAGCCAGGGGAGTTTATGGCTACACCTTC.